The 19 T cell receptor beta chains below all came from one sample that was sequenced in a study of T cell repertoires in cytomegalovirus infection. TCRdb reprocessed the reads with MiXCR, giving one entry per CDR3 protein. This sample yields 450,000 to 600,000 distinct CDR3 sequences, of which 10% to 12% are seen a single time; about a tenth belongs to the top ten. The sequencing input was PBMCs. The receptors were gathered from a human donor in good health (CMV status not recorded). Some clones in this sample may be carry-over from other donors' samples.

A remark on this clonotype: Here the CDR3 omits its conserved ending phenylalanine or tryptophan, so a read error is the likely source. The DNA is omitted, as the CDR3 cannot be located on it reliably, and the CDR3 follows TCRdb's listing. This chain joins TRBV20-1 and TRBJ2-1; the table's D call, TRBD1, was not checked against the DNA. The germline CDR1 and CDR2 sequences are DFQATT and SNEGSKA (reference sequence). Termini included, the CDR3 measures 11 amino acids. Here the CDR3 reads CSALIRGAPIL.

Only a few counts were recorded for this clonotype. The chain links TRBV20-1 to TRBJ2-5, with D perhaps TRBD1 (5 bases). Germline CDR1 DFQATT, CDR2 SNEGSKA (reference sequence). CDR3 length: 15 residues. The germline V and J ends were trimmed by 0 bases and 4 bases, with 15 bases remaining between them. The CDR3 nucleotides are TGCAGTGCTAGAGATTATGGGGCTCAGGGAGAGACCCAGTACTTC. This codes for CSARDYGAQGETQYF.

The J gene is TRBJ2-1, the V gene TRBV9; TRBD2 matches at 10 bases. The CDR3 runs 16 residues. Germline V lookup: CDR1 SGDLS, CDR2 YYNGEE. V gave up 5 bases and J gave up 7 bases; unmatched junction bases: 12. The CDR3 is CASSPIAGGFLNEQFF. DNA of the CDR3: TGTGCCAGCAGTCCTATAGCGGGGGGCTTCCTGAATGAGCAGTTCTTC.

The chain is built from TRBV28 and TRBJ2-1; 9 nucleotides agree with TRBD1. The trim removed 4 bases at V and 14 bases at J, leaving 6 bases unmatched. CDR1 is MDHEN and CDR2 is SYDVKM in the germline V gene. The CDR3 has 12 amino acids. DNA of the CDR3: TGTGCCAGCAGTTCGGGACAGGGAATGAAGTTCTTC. Its protein product is CASSSGQGMKFF.

The chain has TRBV20-1 and TRBJ1-3; the D gene is possibly TRBD1 (6 bases). The V gene lost 0 bases and the J gene lost 1 base, with 7 bases spanning the gap. The CDR3 loop spans 14 amino acids. Germline V gene lookup returns CDR1 DFQATT and CDR2 SNEGSKA (reference sequence). CDR3 nucleotide sequence: TGCAGTGCTAGAGATACAGGGTCTGGAAACACCATATATTTT. This sequence encodes CSARDTGSGNTIYF.

The gene calls are TRBV10-3 and TRBJ1-1; D might be TRBD1 (6 bases). This CDR3 is built from 18 residues. The V gene lost 2 bases and the J gene lost 3 bases, with 22 bases spanning the gap. The germline CDR1 and CDR2 sequences are ENHRY and SYGVKD. The CDR3 DNA reads as TGTGCCATCAGTGAGGGCACCTCGGGCAGGGGCTTGGACACTGAAGCTTTCTTT. Translation: CAISEGTSGRGLDTEAFF.

This clonotype was seen only a few times. The J gene is TRBJ1-4, the V gene TRBV4-2; no clear D gene. Germline V CDR1 and CDR2: LGHNA, YNFKEQ. The CDR3 sequence is 14 residues long. The V end lost 4 bases, the J end lost 1 base, and 7 bases lay between the germline ends. This CDR3 reads CASSPDETNEKLFF. The CDR3 nucleotides are TGTGCCAGCAGCCCGGACGAAACTAATGAAAAACTGTTTTTT.

This clonotype was seen many times. CDR3 residues: CASSQGTVPHNEQFF. CDR3 sequence (DNA): TGTGCCAGCAGCCAAGGGACGGTGCCACACAATGAGCAGTTCTTC. The chain is built from TRBV7-2 and TRBJ2-1; D may be TRBD1 or TRBD2 (5 bases each). Germline V lookup: CDR1 SGHTA, CDR2 FQGNSA. This CDR3 contains 15 residues. V was cut by 5 bases and J by 5 bases, with 16 bases left in between.

There are many counts of this clonotype. The V call is TRBV5-6, the J call TRBJ1-1; D may be TRBD1 (6 bases). The length of the CDR3 is 11 residues. V gave up 2 bases and J gave up 10 bases, with 9 bases separating them. Germline loops: CDR1 SGHDT, CDR2 YYEEEE. The CDR3 DNA is TGTGCCAGCAGCTTTGGGGGGGCAGCTTTCTTT. It yields the protein CASSFGGAAFF.

The chain employs TRBV20-1 and TRBJ1-2; D is ambiguous. V was clipped by 6 bases and J by 3 bases, with 11 bases between them. The CDR3 extends over 12 amino acids. From germline, CDR1 is DFQATT and CDR2 SNEGSKA (reference sequence). CDR3 loop: CSAEETHYGYTF. Here the CDR3 DNA reads TGCAGTGCAGAGGAAACCCACTATGGCTACACCTTC.

This clonotype was counted only a few times. The rearrangement links TRBV2 to TRBJ1-2; D ambiguous. The CDR3 length is 12 residues. Germline loops: CDR1 SNHLY, CDR2 FYNNEI. Trimming cost V 4 bases and J 4 bases, with 7 bases left between them. The CDR3 region has the DNA TGTGCCAGCAGTGCAGCAGGCTATGGCTACACCTTC. Translated: CASSAAGYGYTF.

The chain couples TRBV20-1 to TRBJ2-3, with D possibly being TRBD1 (5 bases). V shed 6 bases and J shed 4 bases, with 14 bases lying between them. Looked up from germline, CDR1 is DFQATT and CDR2 is SNEGSKA (reference sequence). This CDR3 region has 13 residues. The DNA of the CDR3 is TGCAGTGCCTACAGGCCCGACGCAGATACGCAGTATTTT. It encodes CSAYRPDADTQYF.

This clonotype was counted ten times or more. V and J are TRBV7-9 and TRBJ1-2; D uncertain. Deletions cut 4 bases from V and 5 bases from J, with 11 bases between. The length of the CDR3 is 13 residues. Germline V gene lookup returns CDR1 SEHNR and CDR2 FQNEAQ (reference sequence). CDR3 in amino acids: CASSSVRVYGYTF. CDR3 sequence (DNA): TGTGCCAGCAGCTCGGTTAGGGTATATGGCTACACCTTC.

There are many counts of this clonotype. Here the CDR3 reads CASSLQEVSSSYEQYF. The CDR3 coding sequence is TGTGCCAGCAGCTTACAGGAGGTGTCGAGCTCCTACGAGCAGTACTTC. This chain uses TRBV7-8 with TRBJ2-7; D perhaps matches TRBD2 (5 bases). Trimming removed 2 bases at V and 0 bases at J, with 14 bases between. Germline assignment: CDR1 SGHVS and CDR2 FQNEAQ. The CDR3 consists of 16 residues.

This clonotype was recorded at least ten times. The genes are TRBV19 and TRBJ2-5; the D is unclear. CDR1 is LNHDA, CDR2 SQIVND, per germline (reference sequence). CDR3 length: 11 residues. The CDR3 DNA reads TGTGGGGATGGGTTGCCGGAGACCCAGTACTTC. Its translation: CGDGLPETQYF.

This clonotype was seen many times. The V gene is TRBV18, the J gene TRBJ1-2; D is undetermined. CDR1 is KGHSH and CDR2 is LQKENI in the germline V gene. The V end was cut by 3 bases, the J end by 2 bases, with 7 bases between. CDR3 length: 13 amino acids. The CDR3: CASSPRDNYGYTF. CDR3 nucleotide sequence: TGTGCCAGCTCACCGCGAGACAACTATGGCTACACCTTC.

This clonotype was picked up many times. The chain is built from TRBV12-3 or TRBV12-4 and TRBJ2-1; tentative D call: TRBD2 (6 bases). V shed 5 bases and J shed 3 bases, with 8 bases lying between them. This CDR3 region has 13 residues. The DNA for the CDR3 is TGTGCCAGCAGTCGGGGACTCTACAATGAGCAGTTCTTC. Amino acid sequence: CASSRGLYNEQFF.

This clonotype was seen a handful of times. Here the CDR3 DNA reads TGTGCCAGCAGTTTGGCCCTTTCACCCCTCCACTTT. As protein: CASSLALSPLHF. The chain is built from TRBV28 and TRBJ1-6; D gene ambiguous. The CDR3 is 12 amino acids. Looked up from germline, CDR1 is MDHEN and CDR2 is SYDVKM. With 3 bases removed from V and 9 bases from J, the gap between germline ends came to 6 bases. The entire variable domain, with the rest obtained from reference TRBV28 and TRBJ1-6, is as follows: DVKVTQSSRYLVKRTGEKVFLECVQDMDHENMFWYRQDPGLGLRLIYFSYDVKMKEKGDIPEGYSVSREKKERFSLILESASTNQTSMYLCASSLALSPLHFGNGTRLTVT.

This clonotype showed up many times. This sequence joins TRBV7-9 and TRBJ1-5, with D unresolved. Germline V lookup: CDR1 SEHNR, CDR2 FQNEAQ (reference sequence). The V gene lost 4 bases and the J gene lost 6 bases, with 7 bases spanning the gap. This CDR3 spans 12 amino acids. The CDR3 nucleotides are TGTGCCAGCAGCTACTATGGTCAGCCCCAGCATTTT. Protein: CASSYYGQPQHF.